Listed here are 8 T cell receptor beta chains from one sample, sequenced in a study of identical twins. TCRdb ran MiXCR on the 5' RACE reads and lists one entry per CDR3 protein. Of under 250,000 distinct CDR3 sequences detected, 7% to 8.5% appear once; the ten largest clones hold over 5%. These sequences were also reported in another study, on yellow fever vaccine responses in identical twins.

Sequenced: CD8+ T cells sorted from blood. Source of these receptors: a woman younger than 30 in good health.

In this sample, this clonotype turned up many times. CDR3 loop: CASSNFTGELFF. The CDR3 DNA follows: TGTGCCAGCAGCAATTTTACCGGGGAGCTGTTTTTT. The rearrangement links TRBV21-1 to TRBJ2-2. TRBV21-1 is labeled a pseudogene. The CDR3 is 12 amino acids.

V usage is TRBV12-3 or TRBV12-4 and J usage is TRBJ2-1, with TRBD2 identical over 15 bases. This CDR3 has 18 amino acids. The DNA of the CDR3 is TGTACCTGCAGTTTAAGGGGACTAGCGGGGGGCGGAGACAATGAGCAGTTCTTC. Amino acids: CTCSLRGLAGGGDNEQFF.

This clonotype appeared many times. The chain is built from TRBV5-1 and TRBJ1-2, with D hard to call. This CDR3 is 13 amino acids long. Germline V gene sequence: CDR1 SGHRS, CDR2 YFSETQ. V was shortened by 0 bases and J by 4 bases, with 7 bases between the two germline ends. DNA for the CDR3: TGCGCCAGCAGCTTGGGGCAGTTCTATGGCTACACCTTC. As protein: CASSLGQFYGYTF.

This clonotype has a handful of counts. The rearrangement joins TRBV20-1 to TRBJ2-5; 13 positions agree with TRBD2. This CDR3 is 17 amino acids long. The V gene end was trimmed by 1 base and the J gene end by 3 bases; junction bases not matched to a gene: 8. In germline, CDR1 is DFQATT, CDR2 SNEGSKA (reference sequence). CDR3 sequence: CSARGGLGLAGEETQYF. Here the CDR3 DNA reads TGCAGTGCTAGAGGCGGGTTAGGACTAGCGGGAGAAGAGACCCAGTACTTC.

This clonotype was observed at least ten times. The CDR3 sequence: CSARGSLDYEQYV. The CDR3 nucleotides are TGCAGTGCTAGAGGAAGTCTAGACTACGAGCAGTACGTC. V gene TRBV20-1 combines with J gene TRBJ2-7, with D unclear. V was clipped by 1 base and J by 3 bases, with 10 bases between them. Germline V lookup: CDR1 DFQATT, CDR2 SNEGSKA (reference sequence). The CDR3 extends over 13 amino acids.

This rearrangement joins TRBV2 to TRBJ2-1; a possible D gene is TRBD2 (7 bases). Germline CDR1 and CDR2: SNHLY and FYNNEI. This CDR3 spans 12 amino acids. V shed 7 bases and J shed 10 bases, with 14 bases lying between them. The CDR3 region is CASIKGGGEQFF. The CDR3 DNA reads as TGTGCCAGCATCAAAGGGGGGGGGGAGCAGTTCTTC.

The V and J genes are TRBV7-9 and TRBJ1-3; maybe TRBD1 (5 bases). V dropped 4 bases and J dropped 1 base, with 11 bases sitting between them. This CDR3 has 15 amino acids. Germline V gives CDR1 SEHNR, CDR2 FQNEAQ (reference sequence). Written as DNA, the CDR3 is TGTGCCAGCAGCTGGCCGGGGGGGTCTGGAAACACCATATATTTT. Translated: CASSWPGGSGNTIYF.

CDR3 DNA sequence: TGTGCCAGCAGCTTAGGTGCCAGCACCCAAGAGACCCAGTACTTC. Translating gives CASSLGASTQETQYF. This chain links TRBV7-2 with TRBJ2-5; D unclear. Germline V lookup: CDR1 SGHTA, CDR2 FQGNSA. This CDR3 spans 15 amino acids. With 1 base removed from V and 1 base from J, the gap between germline ends came to 10 bases. The full variable domain, rest sourced from reference TRBV7-2 and TRBJ2-5, is GAGVSQSPSNKVTEKGKDVELRCDPISGHTALYWYRQSLGQGLEFLIYFQGNSAPDKSGLPSDRFSAERTGGSVSTLTIQRTQQEDSAVYLCASSLGASTQETQYFGPGTRLLVL.